This TCR beta chain was captured in a study of tumor and adjacent non-tumor tissue in lung cancer. At the level of the study: Histology: around 13 adenocarcinoma, a couple of squamous cell carcinoma, 1 small cell lung cancer. Samples averaged about 3.8 million productive TCRbeta reads each. Study-wide results and caveats: Compared with tumor, normal lung showed significantly lower TCR diversity.

A modified ARM-PCR protocol with three rounds of nested PCR amplified TCRbeta. TCRdb fed the multiplex PCR reads into MiXCR, producing one record per CDR3 protein. The table has about 200,000 distinct CDR3 sequences, over 55% seen once. The CDR3 length is 14 residues. V lost 9 bases and J lost 5, with 19 bases in between. RNA was extracted from bulk tissue without any cell sorting. On this clonotype itself: The antigen is undetermined.

The chain uses TRBV12-3 or TRBV12-4 and TRBJ2-5; no definite D call. The sample consisted of lung tumor tissue. The sequence was collected from a man aged 55 to 70 with non-small cell lung cancer. The CDR3 DNA is TGTGCCAGGAGCCTCTACGGACCGCGGGAGACCCAGTACTTC. Protein sequence: CARSLYGPRETQYF.